This note documents a single T cell receptor beta chain sequence. No cognate antigen has been identified for it. Per-base quality was not reported, and no clone a single base away is much larger than it. The source of the sample is a study of blood T cell repertoires in COVID-19 (dated by TCRdb to about 2020). A note on the overall study: Samples covering the acute and convalescent phases of COVID-19 were provided by collaborators in the United States, Italy and Spain. The material from the prospective study consisted of cDNA or gDNA derived from T cells, B-cell-depleted T cells, or PBMCs. The dataset comprised deeply sampled blood TCRbeta repertoires from subjects exposed to, actively infected with, or recovered from COVID-19. The repertoires were released in a freely available public database meant as a resource for research on the immune response to SARS-CoV-2. Samples were obtained from the ongoing ImmuneRACE study (first 160 participants) and from about 1,300 subjects provided by 6 global collaborators. Sample metadata almost always included a de-identified subject ID, COVID-19 status, age in years and sex. Where available, HLA class I and class II types were taken from metadata supplied by the sample provider and were not determined by assay-based typing.

Broad study findings and their caveats: The quantity of clinical and demographic metadata differed by source and by participant and was supplied without curation.

The CDR3 sequence holds 15 residues, the cysteine and phenylalanine included. The retained sequence is limited to the CDR3, 45 bases, with the frame set at the first base. In the germline V gene, CDR1 corresponds to SGHRS and CDR2 to YFSETQ. The V end gives up 3 bases and the J end 7 bases, leaving 5 bases in the junction not matched to a gene. Collaborating institutions collected whole blood in K2EDTA tubes following their own protocols. For TCRbeta analysis, collaborator samples were shipped as frozen whole blood, as isolated PBMCs, or as DNA extracted from either sample type. TCRbeta CDR3 regions were amplified from genomic DNA using the immunoSEQ Assay, a bias-controlled multiplex PCR. As for the original processing: Within the assay, amplification of reference gene primers was used to estimate how many nucleated cells each sample contained. Sequence reads were collapsed and filtered to measure the absolute abundance of every unique TCRbeta CDR3 rearrangement. For each sample, productive Simpson clonality was calculated as the square root of Simpson's diversity index over productive rearrangements. The immuneACCESS repertoire file appears here via TCRdb, limited to in-frame rearrangements. These files lack a portion of the clones; in checked studies, under half of the deficit traces to unresolved V genes, and the cause of the others is not known. For V, J and clone size, that table is used; D and trimming come from the DNA. This sample lists about 94,000 clones; about 80% were detected once. The ten largest clones represent around 21% of the sample.

This sequence was found in an elderly woman with acute or convalescent COVID-19. The chain uses TRBV5-1 and TRBJ1-5; 12 middle bases align to TRBD1. Sequenced: peripheral blood. The CDR3 reads as follows: CASSYGTGGRQPQHF. The nucleotide sequence is TGCGCCAGCAGCTACGGGACAGGGGGCAGACAGCCCCAGCATTTT.